Presented here are 17 T cell receptor beta chains from one specimen sequenced in a study of somatic mutations in cytotoxic T cells in rheumatoid arthritis. Assay used: immunoSEQ multiplex PCR; TCRdb lists only in-frame clones, some missing. Among 12,000 to 15,000 clones listed, 65% to 75% were seen once. The sequenced sample consisted of CD8+ T cells sorted from blood. The origin of the receptors is an adult with rheumatoid arthritis.

This clone was found a few times. This sequence joins TRBV7-6 and TRBJ1-5, with no clear D. This CDR3 contains 14 residues. Trimming pared 1 base from V and 5 bases from J, leaving 9 bases between. CDR1 is SGHVS, CDR2 FNYEAQ, per germline. The CDR3 coding sequence is TGTGCCAGCAGCTTAGATATAAGGGATCAGCCCCAGCATTTT. It yields the protein CASSLDIRDQPQHF.

The chain joins TRBV2 to TRBJ2-7; D uncertain. The CDR3 sequence is 11 residues long. V shed 5 bases and J shed 3 bases, with 5 bases lying between them. The germline CDR1 and CDR2 sequences are SNHLY and FYNNEI. The CDR3 here is CASSSVYEQYF. The CDR3 bases are TGTGCCAGCAGTTCTGTCTACGAGCAGTACTTC.

This clone rates as medium-sized. The genes are TRBV9 and TRBJ2-1; 9 nucleotides align to TRBD2. The CDR3 is 14 residues long. CDR1 is SGDLS, CDR2 YYNGEE, per germline. V was pared by 0 bases and J by 13 bases, with 8 bases of the junction left unmatched. The CDR3 here is CASSVAYRGGVQFF. The CDR3 nucleotides are TGTGCCAGCAGCGTAGCTTACCGCGGGGGGGTACAGTTCTTC.

This clone was found a few times. This CDR3 is CASSLTGNTGELFF. The CDR3 bases are TGTGCCAGCAGCCTGACGGGGAACACCGGGGAGCTGTTTTTT. The V call is TRBV7-9, the J call TRBJ2-2; D ambiguous. Trimming left V 5 bases short and J 1 base short, with 8 bases between. CDR3 size: 14 residues. The germline V gene has CDR1 SEHNR and CDR2 FQNEAQ (reference sequence).

This clone was detected a few times. This rearrangement joins TRBV19 to TRBJ2-7; D call uncertain. V lost 5 bases and J 7 bases, leaving 9 bases between the germline ends. Germline CDR1 is LNHDA and CDR2 is SQIVND (reference sequence). This CDR3 has 11 residues. CDR3 sequence (DNA): TGTGCCAGTAGTTACGCAAGGGAGCAGTACTTC. Protein sequence: CASSYAREQYF.

The J gene is TRBJ2-5, the V gene TRBV6-6, with D possibly being TRBD1 (6 bases). Trimming stripped 6 bases from V and 5 bases from J, with 16 bases between. CDR1 is MNHNY, CDR2 SVGAGI, per germline (reference sequence). The CDR3 covers 14 residues. The CDR3 region has the DNA TGTGCCAGCAGACCCCGGGACCAGGGGGAGACCCAGTACTTC. This translates into CASRPRDQGETQYF.

The chain carries TRBV29-1 and TRBJ1-4; 7 bases are shared with TRBD1. This CDR3 spans 13 amino acids. From germline, CDR1 is SQVTM and CDR2 ANQGSEA. V was pared by 4 bases and J by 8 bases, with 7 bases of the junction left unmatched. The CDR3 coding sequence is TGCAGCGTTGCCGACAGGGAGGAGGAAAAACTGTTTTTT. It yields the protein CSVADREEEKLFF.

The rearrangement uses TRBV27 and TRBJ2-7; TRBD2 aligns across 8 bases. The CDR3 totals 13 residues. V was clipped by 8 bases and J by 6 bases; unmatched bases: 9. Germline loops: CDR1 MNHEY, CDR2 SMNVEV (reference sequence). CDR3 DNA sequence: TGTGCCAGCTCTAGCGGGTGGCTTGGCGAGCAGTACTTC. Translated, it gives CASSSGWLGEQYF.

This chain joins TRBV25-1 and TRBJ1-1, with D unresolved. The germline V and J ends were trimmed by 2 bases and 0 bases, with 7 bases remaining between them. The CDR3 runs to 14 residues. From germline, CDR1 is MGHDK and CDR2 SYGVNS. CDR3: CASSEDGVNTEAFF. The CDR3 nucleotides read TGTGCCAGCAGTGAAGACGGGGTGAACACTGAAGCTTTCTTT.

The rearrangement joins TRBV4-1 to TRBJ2-7; 9 positions match TRBD2. The trim removed 4 bases at V and 7 bases at J, leaving 11 bases unmatched. The CDR3 is 15 residues long. Germline CDR1 and CDR2: MGHRA and YSYEKL. This chain's CDR3 is CASSPSAGGPREQYF. CDR3 DNA sequence: TGCGCCAGCAGCCCATCGGCGGGGGGGCCGCGGGAGCAGTACTTC.

The chain is built from TRBV11-2 and TRBJ1-4; a possible D gene is TRBD1 (5 bases). CDR1 is SGHAT, CDR2 FQNNGV, per germline. The V gene lost 5 bases and the J gene lost 7 bases, with 14 bases spanning the gap. The length of the CDR3 is 14 residues. The CDR3 protein is CASSPQGGTEKLFF. The CDR3 DNA follows: TGTGCCAGCAGCCCCCAGGGAGGGACTGAAAAACTGTTTTTT.

The chain joins TRBV21-1 to TRBJ1-1. TRBV21-1 is labeled a pseudogene. CDR3 size: 14 residues. CDR3 bases: TGTGCCAGCAGCAAAGAGGCTAGGAGTTTTGAAGCTTTCTTT. Its translation: CASSKEARSFEAFF.

This chain joins TRBV6-4 and TRBJ2-3, with 8 bases aligning to TRBD2. Germline V gene data show CDR1 as MRHNA and CDR2 as SNTAGT. V lost 3 bases, J lost 5 bases, and 7 bases stayed unmatched. The CDR3 is 15 amino acids. CDR3 nucleotide sequence: TGTGCCAGCAGTGAGAACGGGGGGGCCGTAGATACGCAGTATTTT. It translates to CASSENGGAVDTQYF.

This clone has just one count. The chain combines TRBV7-9 with TRBJ2-5; the D call may be TRBD1 or TRBD2 (6 bases each). Germline V gene lookup returns CDR1 SEHNR and CDR2 FQNEAQ (reference sequence). V was trimmed by 8 bases and J by 8 bases, leaving 24 bases between them. The CDR3 runs 15 residues. CDR3 residues: CASSSNRGHPKTQYF. As DNA, the CDR3 is TGTGCCAGCTCCTCAAACCGGGGGCACCCAAAAACCCAGTACTTC.

The rearrangement uses TRBV10-3 and TRBJ2-3, with D tentatively TRBD1 (5 bases). The V end lost 5 bases, the J end lost 0 bases, and 9 bases lay between the germline ends. Germline V gene sequence: CDR1 ENHRY, CDR2 SYGVKD. This CDR3 has 14 amino acids. The CDR3 region has the DNA TGTGCCATCAGTCGAACAGGTAGCACAGATACGCAGTATTTT. As protein: CAISRTGSTDTQYF.

The chain combines TRBV5-6 with TRBJ2-7; 15 nucleotides match TRBD2. Looked up from germline, CDR1 is SGHDT and CDR2 is YYEEEE. V lost 5 bases and J lost 0; bases outside the gene matches: 6. The CDR3 sequence is 17 residues long. This CDR3 reads CASSPGLAGGSSYEQYF. CDR3 in DNA: TGTGCCAGCAGTCCAGGACTAGCGGGGGGGAGCTCCTACGAGCAGTACTTC.

The CDR3 region has the DNA TGTGCCAGCAGCTTGGAGGGGGCAGGGGTGCCATATGGCTACACCTTC. Residues: CASSLEGAGVPYGYTF. The chain recombines TRBV5-6 with TRBJ1-2; TRBD1 aligns across 7 bases. The CDR3 covers 16 residues. V shed 0 bases and J 5 bases; nucleotides not matched to a gene: 10. Germline loops: CDR1 SGHDT, CDR2 YYEEEE.